This T cell receptor beta chain was sequenced in a study of blood T cells in healthy people across ages. V was trimmed by 4 bases and J by 6 bases, leaving 15 bases between them. Germline CDR1 is LGHDT and CDR2 is YNNKEL (reference sequence). The CDR3 has 14 amino acids. The use of a sample-barcoded 5' primer and a J-beta primer mix characterized a second PCR of roughly 6 to 12 cycles. TCRdb called the 5' RACE reads again in MiXCR, with one record for every CDR3 protein. The sample yields some 940,000 distinct CDR3 sequences, about 28% seen once. These data are also associated with another study on T cells of mothers and their children.

The chain uses TRBV3-1 and TRBJ1-1; D unresolved. The clonotype was recovered from a woman in her thirties or forties in good health. Input material: blood. The CDR3 protein is CASSPKPGSAEAFF. The CDR3 DNA reads TGTGCCAGCAGCCCAAAACCGGGGAGCGCTGAAGCTTTCTTT. The whole variable domain, filled in from reference TRBV3-1 and TRBJ1-1, reads DTAVSQTPKYLVTQMGNDKSIKCEQNLGHDTMYWYKQDSKKFLKIMFSYNNKELIINETVPNRFSPKSPDKAHLNLHINSLELGDSAVYFCASSPKPGSAEAFFGQGTRLTVV.